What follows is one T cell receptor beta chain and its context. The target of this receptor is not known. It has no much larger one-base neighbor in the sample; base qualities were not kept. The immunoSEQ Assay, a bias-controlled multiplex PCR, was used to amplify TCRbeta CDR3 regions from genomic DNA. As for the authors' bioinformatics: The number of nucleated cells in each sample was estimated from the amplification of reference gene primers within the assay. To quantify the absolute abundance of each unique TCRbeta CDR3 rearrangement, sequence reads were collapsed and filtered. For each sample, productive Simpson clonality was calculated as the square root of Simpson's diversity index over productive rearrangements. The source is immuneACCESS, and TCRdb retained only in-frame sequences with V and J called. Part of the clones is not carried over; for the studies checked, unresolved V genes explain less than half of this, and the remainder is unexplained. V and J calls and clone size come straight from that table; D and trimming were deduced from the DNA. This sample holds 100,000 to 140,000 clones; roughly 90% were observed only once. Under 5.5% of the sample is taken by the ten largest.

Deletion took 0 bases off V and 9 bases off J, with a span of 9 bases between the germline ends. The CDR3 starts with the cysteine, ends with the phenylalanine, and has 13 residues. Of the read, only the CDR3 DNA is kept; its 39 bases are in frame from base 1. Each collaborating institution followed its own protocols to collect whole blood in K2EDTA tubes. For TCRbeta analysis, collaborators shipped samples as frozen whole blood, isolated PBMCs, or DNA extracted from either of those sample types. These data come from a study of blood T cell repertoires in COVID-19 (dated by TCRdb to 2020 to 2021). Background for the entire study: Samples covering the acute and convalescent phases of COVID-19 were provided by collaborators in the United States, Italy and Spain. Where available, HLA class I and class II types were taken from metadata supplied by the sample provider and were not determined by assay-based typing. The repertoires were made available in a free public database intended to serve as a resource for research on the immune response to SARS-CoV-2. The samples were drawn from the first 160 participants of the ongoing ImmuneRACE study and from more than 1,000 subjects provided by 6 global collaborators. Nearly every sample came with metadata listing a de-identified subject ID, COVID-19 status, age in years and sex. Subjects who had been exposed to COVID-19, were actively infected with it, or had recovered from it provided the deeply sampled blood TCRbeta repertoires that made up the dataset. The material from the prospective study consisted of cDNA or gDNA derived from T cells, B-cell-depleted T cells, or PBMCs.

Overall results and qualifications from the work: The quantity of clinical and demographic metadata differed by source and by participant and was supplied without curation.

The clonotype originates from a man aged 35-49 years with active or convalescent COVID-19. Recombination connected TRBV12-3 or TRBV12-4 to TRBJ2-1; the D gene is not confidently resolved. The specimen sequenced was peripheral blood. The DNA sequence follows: TGTGCCAGCAGTTTAGCGCTAGTGGGTGAGCAGTTCTTC. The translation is CASSLALVGEQFF.